This T cell receptor beta chain is from a study of blood T cell repertoires in COVID-19. About the research overall: Donors in the United States, Italy and Spain gave samples during acute or convalescent COVID-19.

The CDR3 loop spans 13 amino acids. Trimming pared 5 bases from V and 3 bases from J, leaving 11 bases between. Germline loops: CDR1 LNHDA, CDR2 SQIVND (reference sequence). The study drew participants aged 18 to 89 years from 20 to 30 US areas. Sequenced by immunoSEQ multiplex PCR; TCRdb stores in-frame clones only, minus some. The table records 380,000 or so clones, about 89% of them present only once. This receptor was obtained from a man aged 25-45 years who had recovered from COVID-19. Sample: PBMCs or T cells enriched from blood (not recorded which). The rearrangement uses TRBV19 and TRBJ2-7; maybe TRBD2 (5 bases). The CDR3 region is CASSPRTHYEQYF. The CDR3, as DNA: TGTGCCAGTAGTCCGAGGACTCACTACGAGCAGTACTTC.